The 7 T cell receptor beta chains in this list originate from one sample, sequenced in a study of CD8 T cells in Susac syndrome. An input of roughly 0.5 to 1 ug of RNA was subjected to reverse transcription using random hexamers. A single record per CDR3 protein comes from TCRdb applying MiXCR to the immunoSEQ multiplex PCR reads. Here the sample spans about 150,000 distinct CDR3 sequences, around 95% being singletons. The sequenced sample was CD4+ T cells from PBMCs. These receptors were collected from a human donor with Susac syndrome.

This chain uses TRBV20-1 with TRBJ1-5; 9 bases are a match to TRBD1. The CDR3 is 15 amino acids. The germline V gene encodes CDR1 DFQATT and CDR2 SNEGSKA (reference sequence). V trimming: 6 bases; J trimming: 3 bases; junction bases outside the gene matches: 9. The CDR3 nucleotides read TGCAGTGCCAAAGACAGGGGGGGACTCAATCAGCCCCAGCATTTT. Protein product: CSAKDRGGLNQPQHF.

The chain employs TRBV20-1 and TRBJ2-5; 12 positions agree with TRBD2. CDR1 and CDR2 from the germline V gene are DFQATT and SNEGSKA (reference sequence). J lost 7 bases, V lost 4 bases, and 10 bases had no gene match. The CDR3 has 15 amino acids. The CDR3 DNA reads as TGCAGTGCTACTCCGGGACTAGCGGGTCTCGGGACCCAGTACTTC. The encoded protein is CSATPGLAGLGTQYF.

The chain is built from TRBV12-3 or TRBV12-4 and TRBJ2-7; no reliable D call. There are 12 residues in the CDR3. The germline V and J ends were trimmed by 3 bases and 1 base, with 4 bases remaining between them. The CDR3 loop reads CASSFQSYEQYF. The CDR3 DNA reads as TGTGCCAGCAGTTTCCAGTCCTACGAGCAGTACTTC.

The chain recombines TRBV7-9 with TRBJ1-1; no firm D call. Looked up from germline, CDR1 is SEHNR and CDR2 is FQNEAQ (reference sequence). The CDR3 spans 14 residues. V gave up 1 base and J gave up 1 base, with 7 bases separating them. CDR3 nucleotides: TGTGCCAGCAGCTTAGAGGGCAAGAACACTGAAGCTTTCTTT. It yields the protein CASSLEGKNTEAFF.

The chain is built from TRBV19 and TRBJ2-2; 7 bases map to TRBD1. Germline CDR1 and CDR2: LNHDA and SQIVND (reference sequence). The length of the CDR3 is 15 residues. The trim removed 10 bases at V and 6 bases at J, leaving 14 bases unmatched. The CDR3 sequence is CATPRQGLRAGELFF. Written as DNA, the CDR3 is TGTGCCACCCCTAGACAGGGTTTAAGGGCCGGGGAGCTGTTTTTT. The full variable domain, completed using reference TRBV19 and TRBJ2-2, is DGGITQSPKYLFRKEGQNVTLSCEQNLNHDAMYWYRQDPGQGLRLIYYSQIVNDFQKGDIAEGYSVSREKKESFPLTVTSAQKNPTAFYLCATPRQGLRAGELFFGEGSRLTVL.

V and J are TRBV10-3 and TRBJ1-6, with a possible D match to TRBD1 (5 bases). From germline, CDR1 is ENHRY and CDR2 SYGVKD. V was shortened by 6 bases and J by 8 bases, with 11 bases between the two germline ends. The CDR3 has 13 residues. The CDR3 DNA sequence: TGTGCCATCAGCAGGGATGTCGATTCACCCCTCCACTTT. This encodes CAISRDVDSPLHF.

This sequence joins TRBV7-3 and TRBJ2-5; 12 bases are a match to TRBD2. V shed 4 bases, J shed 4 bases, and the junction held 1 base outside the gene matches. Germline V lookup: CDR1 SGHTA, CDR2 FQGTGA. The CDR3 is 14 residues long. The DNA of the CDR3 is TGTGCCAGCAGCTCGGGACTAGCGGGAGAGACCCAGTACTTC. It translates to CASSSGLAGETQYF.